This TCR beta chain was obtained from a study of T cells in Graves' hyperthyroidism and ophthalmopathy (dated by TCRdb to between 2017 and 2020). Turning to the overall study: Peripheral blood samples were taken at the time of initial diagnosis, prior to any treatment. A discovery cohort of about 95 patients, roughly 45 with Graves' ophthalmopathy and 57 with stable Graves' hyperthyroidism, was used to find distinguishing TCR V-J signatures. An independent validation cohort of around 20 hyperthyroidism patients and 17 patients who later progressed to ophthalmopathy tested prospective prediction of ophthalmopathy. For training and testing, the approximately 97 patients in the discovery cohort were randomly divided in a 7:3 ratio. The study also compared thyroid tissue and blood T-cell repertoires from a handful of Graves' hyperthyroidism patients. Following sampling, methimazole starting at 30 mg daily was given to hyperthyroidism patients, and high-dose intravenous methylprednisolone was given to ophthalmopathy patients. The paper reports TCR Vbeta CDR3 sequencing of 135 peripheral blood samples: 40 or so ophthalmopathy, under 80 hyperthyroidism and around 17 progressor patients. Study-wide findings and limitations: Most expanded thyroid clonotypes (frequency above 0.001) were also found in blood, which suggests that blood repertoires may mirror thyroid immune responses. Ophthalmopathy was separated from stable hyperthyroidism by a 13 V-J signature model, with around 90% sensitivity and just over 81% specificity obtained in cross-validation and 80%/75% obtained in testing. Sample size was not statistically predetermined, and blinding of investigators to group allocation was not performed. In validation, the model predicted progression to ophthalmopathy with 55% to 71% sensitivity and approximately 74% specificity, a median of approximately 6.5 months before onset.

In this sample, this clonotype turned up many times. The target of this receptor is not known. Per-base qualities were not stored, and no clone one base away is much larger. CDR1 and CDR2 are read off the germline V gene as SGHTA and FQGNSA. V ends up 0 bases short and J 6 bases short, with an unmatched junction base count of 6. CDR3 length: 16 amino acids, cysteine to phenylalanine. Only CDR3 DNA remains: 48 bases, in frame from the first base. TCR beta CDR3 regions were amplified from RNA transcripts. For the first round of RT-PCR on the TCR CDR3, the HTBI primer set was used together with the Qiagen OneStep RT-PCR kit. Libraries were constructed in a second round of multiplex PCR, after which size selection and purification were carried out. Sequencing of the libraries was done on an Illumina HiSeq2000 using paired-end 100 bp reads. From the authors' description of their analysis: Raw data were processed with SOAPnuke, discarding reads with adapters, uncalled bases, mean Phred below 15, or no exact constant-primer or identifier match. COPE v1.2.5 was used to merge high-quality paired reads, and clonotypes were defined as unique nucleotide sequences. MiTCR v1.1 was used to align the clonotypes against IMGT TRBV, TRBD and TRBJ reference segments. Analysis was restricted to V-J combinations with a frequency above 0.0001, which covered about 99% of repertoires. A TCS score was defined as the ratio of F50 (clonal expansion) to E x V (chaos), with BLOSUM62-based TCRdist applied between CDR3 peptides within each V-J. Welch's t-statistics and random forest reduced just over 500 V-J features to 10 to 15, which were used in a naive Bayes classifier (R e1071). TCRdb reprocessing: public reads trimmed at Q25 with fastp, clones called with MiXCR, in-frame beta chains kept. Each record represents a unique CDR3 protein, reported with the most common genes and DNA among its rows. The V and J calls follow TCRdb's processing rather than the paper's. Across this sample there are about 350,000 distinct CDR3 sequences, with roughly 13% seen only once. The ten top clones hold approximately 35% of the sample.

Ophthalmopathy patients had moderately to severely active disease, Clinical Activity Score of at least 3, NOSPECS grade of at least 4, and duration under 3 months. Any patient with an uncontrolled infection, another autoimmune disease, pregnancy or lactation was excluded. Diagnoses were established on the basis of clinical symptoms, serum thyroxine and TRAb, thyroid ultrasound, and orbital computed tomography. PBMCs were isolated from about 9.1 ml of fresh peripheral blood by Ficoll-Paque density gradient centrifugation. Total RNA was extracted using Trizol reagent, and RNA quality was assessed on an Agilent 2100 Bioanalyzer.

The source material was blood. The sequence joins TRBV7-2 to TRBJ2-1, with TRBD2 matching 9 junction bases. This clonotype was sampled from a woman aged 35 to 49 with Graves' ophthalmopathy. Read as DNA, the sequence is TGTGCCAGCAGCTTAGCCCCGGGCGGGGGGGGCAATGAGCAGTTCTTC. This encodes CASSLAPGGGGNEQFF.